The 22 T cell receptor beta chains below all came from one sample that was sequenced in a study of radiation and T cells in renal cell carcinoma. TCRdb's copy holds only in-frame clones and misses some; the assay was immunoSEQ multiplex PCR. The table lists about 83,000 clones, around four fifths of them singletons, with around 2.5% in the top ten. Documented time point: blood 4 weeks post-SBRT, at nephrectomy. Treatment denoted: 15 Gy SBRT to primary tumor, nephrectomy 4 weeks later. The sequencing used blood, collected from a patient whose treatment included radiotherapy and nephrectomy. All receptors derive from a woman aged 55-70 years with renal cell carcinoma.

The rearrangement links TRBV29-1 to TRBJ1-5, with TRBD1 matching 9 bases. CDR1 is SQVTM, CDR2 ANQGSEA, per germline. J gave up 0 bases and V 6 bases, and 9 bases lay outside the gene matches. This CDR3 has 16 residues. The CDR3 coding sequence is TGCAGCGTCGCACTAGGGACAGGGTTTAGCAATCAGCCCCAGCATTTT. As protein: CSVALGTGFSNQPQHF.

The J gene is TRBJ1-5, the V gene TRBV28; no firm D call. Germline-derived CDR1 and CDR2 are MDHEN and SYDVKM. Trimming took 7 bases from V and 6 from J, leaving 10 bases between them. This CDR3 has 12 residues. The CDR3 DNA reads as TGTGCCAGCACCGTATTAAGTCAGCCCCAGCATTTT. Its translation is CASTVLSQPQHF. Looking up the rest from reference TRBV28 and TRBJ1-5 gives the full variable domain: DVKVTQSSRYLVKRTGEKVFLECVQDMDHENMFWYRQDPGLGLRLIYFSYDVKMKEKGDIPEGYSVSREKKERFSLILESASTNQTSMYLCASTVLSQPQHFGDGTRLSIL.

In this sample, this clone turned up a few times. The chain recombines TRBV7-9 with TRBJ1-2; D is undetermined. Trimming left V 4 bases short and J 4 bases short, with 10 bases between. The CDR3 has 13 amino acids. CDR1 is SEHNR, CDR2 FQNEAQ, per germline (reference sequence). CDR3 bases: TGTGCCAGCAGCTCAGAGGGATTCTATGGCTACACCTTC. Its translation: CASSSEGFYGYTF.

The rearrangement joins TRBV7-8 to TRBJ2-5; D is unresolved. CDR3 size: 16 residues. Germline V CDR1 and CDR2: SGHVS, FQNEAQ. V was pared by 9 bases and J by 1 base, with 21 bases between. The CDR3 DNA is TGTGCCAGTAAATCGCCCACACAACGGCCCCAAGAGACCCAGTACTTC. Amino acid sequence: CASKSPTQRPQETQYF.

This chain joins TRBV2 and TRBJ1-1; TRBD1 aligns across 8 bases. Germline CDR1 SNHLY, CDR2 FYNNEI. Unmatched junction bases numbered 8, after V lost 4 bases and J lost 4 bases. The CDR3 runs to 15 residues. The CDR3 protein is CASSGPGGLGTEAFF. DNA for the CDR3: TGTGCCAGCAGTGGACCAGGGGGCCTGGGCACTGAAGCTTTCTTT.

V gene TRBV27 combines with J gene TRBJ1-1; D is uncertain. CDR1 and CDR2 from the germline V gene are MNHEY and SMNVEV (reference sequence). This CDR3 has 14 amino acids. V gave up 2 bases and J gave up 0 bases, with 7 bases separating them. The CDR3 sequence: CASSLKDMNTEAFF. In nucleotides, the CDR3 is TGTGCCAGCAGTTTAAAGGATATGAACACTGAAGCTTTCTTT.

The V gene is TRBV19, the J gene TRBJ1-1; D is possibly TRBD1 (5 bases). V was cut by 7 bases and J by 0 bases, with 15 bases left in between. The CDR3 is 15 residues long. Per germline, CDR1 LNHDA and CDR2 SQIVND (reference sequence). CDR3 loop: CASTRPGLMNTEAFF. The CDR3 DNA is TGTGCCAGTACCCGTCCAGGGCTTATGAACACTGAAGCTTTCTTT.

The chain is built from TRBV5-1 and TRBJ2-1, with TRBD2 matching over 9 bases. Germline V gene sequence: CDR1 SGHRS, CDR2 YFSETQ. Losses at the gene ends were 4 bases for V and 0 bases for J; bases not matched to a gene: 8. The CDR3 is 17 residues long. The CDR3 region is CASSGSSGTRSYNEQFF. The CDR3, as DNA: TGCGCCAGCAGCGGCTCTAGCGGGACCCGCTCCTACAATGAGCAGTTCTTC.

This chain links TRBV5-8 with TRBJ2-7; D is ambiguous. The germline CDR1 and CDR2 sequences are SGHTS and YDEGEE. Trimming left V 0 bases short and J 3 bases short, with 7 bases between. CDR3 length equals 13 residues. This CDR3 reads CASSLGSFYEQYF. CDR3 coding DNA: TGTGCCAGCAGCTTGGGTTCTTTCTACGAGCAGTACTTC. Complete variable domain (other parts from reference TRBV5-8 and TRBJ2-7): EAGVTQSPTHLIKTRGQQATLRCSPISGHTSVYWYQQALGLGLQFLLWYDEGEERNRGNFPPRFSGRQFPNYSSELNVNALELEDSALYLCASSLGSFYEQYFGPGTRLTVT.

The chain links TRBV19 to TRBJ1-1; the D is unclear. Per germline, CDR1 LNHDA and CDR2 SQIVND (reference sequence). The CDR3 length is 15 residues. Deletions cut 1 base from V and 2 bases from J, with 11 bases between. The CDR3 DNA follows: TGTGCCAGTAGTATAGCTGGGCAAGGAAACACTGAAGCTTTCTTT. Translated: CASSIAGQGNTEAFF.

J is TRBJ2-7 and V is TRBV6-5; possible D gene TRBD2, 6 bases. The germline V gene has CDR1 MNHEY and CDR2 SVGAGI. The CDR3 has 16 residues. V lost 0 bases and J lost 6, with 18 bases in between. As DNA, the CDR3 is TGTGCCAGCAGTTACTCCACTCGGAGGGTCTTGGGCGAGCAGTACTTC. This encodes CASSYSTRRVLGEQYF.

The chain carries TRBV5-1 and TRBJ2-7; 8 bases are a match to TRBD1. V dropped 4 bases and J dropped 3; count of bases not matched to a gene: 9. CDR1 is SGHRS, CDR2 YFSETQ, per germline. This CDR3 region has 15 residues. In nucleotides, the CDR3 is TGCGCCAGCAGCCTCGGGACAGGCGATTTCTACGAGCAGTACTTC. Translated, it gives CASSLGTGDFYEQYF.

The chain combines TRBV5-6 with TRBJ2-5; D not resolved. Germline V gene lookup returns CDR1 SGHDT and CDR2 YYEEEE. There are 13 residues in the CDR3. The V end was cut by 0 bases, the J end by 2 bases, with 5 bases between. The CDR3 DNA reads as TGTGCCAGCAGCTTGGGGCAGCAAGAGACCCAGTACTTC. It encodes CASSLGQQETQYF.

The chain has TRBV27 and TRBJ2-2; the D is unclear. The germline gives CDR1 MNHEY, CDR2 SMNVEV (reference sequence). V was cut by 4 bases and J by 4 bases, with 10 bases left in between. This CDR3 comprises 14 residues. The CDR3 sequence: CASSWVRFTGELFF. In DNA, the CDR3 is TGTGCCAGCAGTTGGGTCAGGTTCACCGGGGAGCTGTTTTTT.

The gene calls are TRBV7-8 and TRBJ1-2, with TRBD1 matching 7 bases. V lost 7 bases to trimming and J lost 2 bases; unmatched junction nucleotides: 10. The length of the CDR3 is 15 residues. Germline V gene sequence: CDR1 SGHVS, CDR2 FQNEAQ. The CDR3 is CASTRRETGNYGYTF. DNA for the CDR3: TGTGCCAGCACCCGCCGAGAGACAGGGAACTATGGCTACACCTTC.

The chain joins TRBV7-2 to TRBJ2-1; D call uncertain. Germline lookup yields CDR1 SGHTA and CDR2 FQGNSA. Trimming took 5 bases from V and 5 from J, leaving 13 bases between them. CDR3 length equals 14 residues. The CDR3 is CASSPLGMNNEQFF. The CDR3 DNA reads TGTGCCAGCAGCCCCTTAGGTATGAACAATGAGCAGTTCTTC.

The chain links TRBV6-1 to TRBJ1-1; D gene unclear. The CDR3 consists of 13 residues. Trimming removed 5 bases from V and 5 bases from J, with 12 bases in between. Germline assignment: CDR1 MNHNS and CDR2 SASEGT. CDR3 protein: CASSFLGRTEAFF. The CDR3 DNA reads TGTGCCAGCAGTTTTCTCGGGCGTACTGAAGCTTTCTTT.

This chain uses TRBV4-2 with TRBJ1-2; D is undetermined. The germline V gene encodes CDR1 LGHNA and CDR2 YNFKEQ. There are 12 residues in the CDR3. V lost 6 bases, J lost 8 bases, and 13 bases lay in between. The CDR3 nucleotides are TGTGCCAGCAGAACTAGCGTAGACGGCTACACCTTC. Protein sequence: CASRTSVDGYTF.

On this clone itself: Other DNA sequences of this sample code for an identical CDR3. The chain links TRBV27 to TRBJ1-1; a possible D gene is TRBD1 (6 bases). The CDR3 is 14 amino acids. V shed 4 bases and J shed 3 bases, with 12 bases lying between them. The germline V gene has CDR1 MNHEY and CDR2 SMNVEV (reference sequence). The CDR3 DNA follows: TGTGCCAGCAGTTCAAGGGGGTCCCACACTGAAGCTTTCTTT. Amino acids: CASSSRGSHTEAFF.

This chain links TRBV18 with TRBJ1-2; the match to TRBD1 covers 7 bases. Trimming cost V 3 bases and J 3 bases; bases outside gene matches: 4. Germline CDR1 KGHSH, CDR2 LQKENI. This CDR3 is 14 amino acids long. CDR3 sequence reads: CASSPSGTDYGYTF. The CDR3 DNA reads TGTGCCAGCTCACCCTCCGGGACAGACTATGGCTACACCTTC.

CDR3 nucleotide sequence: TGTGCCATCAGTGAGACCGGGACCTCCTACGAGCAGTACTTC. Its translation: CAISETGTSYEQYF. The chain is built from TRBV10-3 and TRBJ2-7; either TRBD1 or TRBD2 may fit D (5 bases each). Germline CDR1 ENHRY, CDR2 SYGVKD. The CDR3 totals 14 residues. With 2 bases removed from V and 0 bases from J, the gap between germline ends came to 8 bases.

The rearrangement uses TRBV30 and TRBJ2-3; D might be TRBD2 (5 bases). V lost 3 bases to trimming and J lost 4 bases, with 17 bases between them. The germline gives CDR1 GTSNPN, CDR2 SVGIG (reference sequence). The CDR3 spans 15 residues. CDR3 region: CAWRAGQRLPDTQYF. The CDR3 DNA is TGTGCCTGGAGGGCGGGCCAAAGGCTCCCAGATACGCAGTATTTT. Combining the CDR3 with reference TRBV30 and TRBJ2-3 gives the whole variable domain SQTIHQWPATLVQPVGSPLSLECTVEGTSNPNLYWYRQAAGRGLQLLFYSVGIGQISSEVPQNLSASRPQDRQFILSSKKLLLSDSGFYLCAWRAGQRLPDTQYFGPGTRLTVL.